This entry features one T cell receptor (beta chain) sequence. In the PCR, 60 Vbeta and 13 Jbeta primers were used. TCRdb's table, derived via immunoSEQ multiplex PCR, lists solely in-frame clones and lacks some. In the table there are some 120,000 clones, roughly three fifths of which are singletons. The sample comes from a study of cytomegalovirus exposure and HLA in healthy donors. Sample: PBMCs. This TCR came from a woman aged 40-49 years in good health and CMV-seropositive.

DNA for the CDR3: TGTGCCACCAGCAGAGATAGAACAGGGCCCTATGGCTACACCTTC. Amino acids: CATSRDRTGPYGYTF. This chain joins TRBV15 and TRBJ1-2; D perhaps matches TRBD1 (6 bases). In germline, CDR1 is LNHNV, CDR2 YYDKDF (reference sequence). Trimming took off 0 bases at V and 4 bases at J, with 12 bases between the two ends. The CDR3 is 15 residues long. The whole variable domain, remainder taken from reference TRBV15 and TRBJ1-2, is DAMVIQNPRYQVTQFGKPVTLSCSQTLNHNVMYWYQQKSSQAPKLLFHYYDKDFNNEADTPDNFQSRRPNTSFCFLDIRSPGLGDTAMYLCATSRDRTGPYGYTFGSGTRLTVV.